Presented here are 7 T cell receptor beta chains from one specimen sequenced in a study of T cells in tuberculosis. Using immunoSEQ multiplex PCR, the repertoire was profiled, and TCRdb retains in-frame clones only, with some absent. This sample has 30,000 to 35,000 clones, with about 97% found just once. Sequencing input: PBMCs. The receptor source for this set is a donor aged 10-29 years with latent tuberculosis or without tuberculosis infection.

This sequence joins TRBV5-8 and TRBJ1-2; 10 positions agree with TRBD1. Per the germline V gene, CDR1 is SGHTS and CDR2 is YDEGEE. The CDR3 runs to 15 residues. Trimming at V came to 4 bases and at J to 6 bases, leaving 9 bases not matched to a gene. The CDR3 DNA is TGTGCCAGCAGCCCGGACCTGACAGGGGGCAATGGCTACACCTTC. This sequence encodes CASSPDLTGGNGYTF.

The gene calls are TRBV5-1 and TRBJ1-1, with TRBD1 matching over 7 bases. J was trimmed by 7 bases and V by 5 bases; bases with no gene match: 8. Germline lookup yields CDR1 SGHRS and CDR2 YFSETQ. The CDR3 contains 13 residues. The CDR3 region is CASRIGTDNEAFF. CDR3 coding DNA: TGCGCCAGCAGAATAGGGACAGACAATGAAGCTTTCTTT. The variable domain in full, with the rest retrieved from reference TRBV5-1 and TRBJ1-1, is KAGVTQTPRYLIKTRGQQVTLSCSPISGHRSVSWYQQTPGQGLQFLFEYFSETQRNKGNFPGRFSGRQFSNSRSEMNVSTLELGDSALYLCASRIGTDNEAFFGQGTRLTVV.

The chain recombines TRBV27 with TRBJ1-5; TRBD1 agrees at 7 bases. Germline V gene lookup returns CDR1 MNHEY and CDR2 SMNVEV (reference sequence). The CDR3 length is 14 residues. The ends lost 5 bases at V and 4 bases at J; junction bases unmatched: 5. Here the CDR3 reads CASSDQGVNQPQHF. The CDR3 coding sequence is TGTGCCAGCAGTGATCAGGGGGTTAATCAGCCCCAGCATTTT.

This chain links TRBV7-8 with TRBJ1-4, with D possibly matching TRBD1 (5 bases). Germline assignment: CDR1 SGHVS and CDR2 FQNEAQ. Deletions cut 1 base from V and 2 bases from J, with 11 bases between. This CDR3 comprises 16 residues. The CDR3 DNA is TGTGCCAGCAGCTTAGAGTGGGCAGGGACTAATGAAAAACTGTTTTTT. Its protein is CASSLEWAGTNEKLFF. The full variable domain, its missing parts supplied by reference TRBV7-8 and TRBJ1-4, is GAGVSQSPRYKVAKRGQDVALRCDPISGHVSLFWYQQALGQGPEFLTYFQNEAQLDKSGLPSDRFFAERPEGSVSTLKIQRTQQEDSAVYLCASSLEWAGTNEKLFFGSGTQLSVL.

The CDR3 DNA sequence: TGTGCCTGGAGTGTCCTCCCCGAAAAACTGTTTTTT. Translating it yields CAWSVLPEKLFF. The rearrangement links TRBV30 to TRBJ1-4, with D unclear. Germline V gives CDR1 GTSNPN, CDR2 SVGIG (reference sequence). CDR3 length equals 12 residues. Trimming shortened V by 0 bases and J by 8 bases, and 7 bases separated the two germline ends.

This sequence joins TRBV5-1 and TRBJ1-3; tentative D call: TRBD1 (5 bases). The length of the CDR3 is 16 residues. V lost 2 bases and J 3 bases, leaving 15 bases between the germline ends. Germline V gives CDR1 SGHRS, CDR2 YFSETQ. CDR3 in DNA: TGCGCCAGCAGCTTCACAGGCCCGGGGGTTGGAAACACCATATATTTT. Its protein is CASSFTGPGVGNTIYF.

V gene TRBV9 combines with J gene TRBJ1-1; D is unresolved. From germline, CDR1 is SGDLS and CDR2 YYNGEE. The ends were cut back, 3 bases at V and 3 bases at J, with 12 bases in the middle. The CDR3 covers 14 residues. The CDR3 spells CASSARAMDTEAFF. In DNA form, the CDR3 reads TGTGCCAGCAGCGCGAGGGCGATGGACACTGAAGCTTTCTTT.